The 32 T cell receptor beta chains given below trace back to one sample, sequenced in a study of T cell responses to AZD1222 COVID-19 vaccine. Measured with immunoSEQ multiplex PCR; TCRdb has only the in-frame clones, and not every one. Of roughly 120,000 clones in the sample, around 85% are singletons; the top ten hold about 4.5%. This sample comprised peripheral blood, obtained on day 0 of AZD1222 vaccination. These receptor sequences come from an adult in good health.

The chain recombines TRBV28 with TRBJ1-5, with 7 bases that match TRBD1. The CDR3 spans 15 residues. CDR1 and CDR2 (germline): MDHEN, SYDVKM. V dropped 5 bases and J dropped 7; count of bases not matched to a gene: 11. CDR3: CASSTTSRGAQPQHF. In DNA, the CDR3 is TGTGCCAGCAGTACAACGAGCAGGGGGGCCCAGCCCCAGCATTTT.

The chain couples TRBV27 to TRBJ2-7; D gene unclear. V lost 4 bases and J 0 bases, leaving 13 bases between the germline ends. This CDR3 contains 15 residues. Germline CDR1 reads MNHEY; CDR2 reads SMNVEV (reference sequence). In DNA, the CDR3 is TGTGCCAGCAGTTATCGCAGCACCCACTCCTACGAGCAGTACTTC. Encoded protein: CASSYRSTHSYEQYF.

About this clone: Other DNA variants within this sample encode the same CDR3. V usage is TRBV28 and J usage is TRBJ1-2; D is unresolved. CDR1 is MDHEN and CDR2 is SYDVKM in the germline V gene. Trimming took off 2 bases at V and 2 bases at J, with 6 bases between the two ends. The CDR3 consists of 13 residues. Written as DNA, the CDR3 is TGTGCCAGCAGTTTAGGTCAGAACTATGGCTACACCTTC. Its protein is CASSLGQNYGYTF.

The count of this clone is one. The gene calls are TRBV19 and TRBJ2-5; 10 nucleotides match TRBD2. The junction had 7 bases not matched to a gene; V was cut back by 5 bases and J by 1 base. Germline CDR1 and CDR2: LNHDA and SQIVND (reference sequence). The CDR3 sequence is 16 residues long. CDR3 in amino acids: CASSPLSGGVQETQYF. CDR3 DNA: TGTGCCAGTAGTCCGTTGAGCGGGGGGGTCCAAGAGACCCAGTACTTC.

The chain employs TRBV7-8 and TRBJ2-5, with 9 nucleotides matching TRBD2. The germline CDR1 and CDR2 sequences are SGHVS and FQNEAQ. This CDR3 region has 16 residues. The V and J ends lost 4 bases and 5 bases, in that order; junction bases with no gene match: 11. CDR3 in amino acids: CASSYGLAGERETQYF. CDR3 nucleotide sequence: TGTGCCAGCAGCTACGGGTTAGCGGGAGAGAGGGAGACCCAGTACTTC.

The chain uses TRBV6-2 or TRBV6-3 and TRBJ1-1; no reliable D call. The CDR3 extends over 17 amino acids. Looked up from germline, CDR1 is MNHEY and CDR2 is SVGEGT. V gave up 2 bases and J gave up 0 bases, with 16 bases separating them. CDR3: CASSYTVARPMNTEAFF. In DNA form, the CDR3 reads TGTGCCAGCAGTTACACTGTGGCCAGGCCTATGAACACTGAAGCTTTCTTT.

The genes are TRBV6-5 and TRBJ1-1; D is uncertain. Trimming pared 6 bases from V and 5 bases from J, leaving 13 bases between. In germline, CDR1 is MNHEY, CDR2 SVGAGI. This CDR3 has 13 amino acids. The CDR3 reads CASRGLIETEAFF. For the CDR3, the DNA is TGTGCCAGCAGGGGATTAATAGAGACTGAAGCTTTCTTT.

The CDR3 loop is CASGAGTPAGFKQYF. The CDR3 coding sequence is TGCGCCAGCGGGGCAGGGACCCCCGCCGGTTTCAAGCAGTACTTC. This sequence joins TRBV5-1 and TRBJ2-7; possibly TRBD1 or TRBD2 for D (5 bases each). The germline CDR1 and CDR2 sequences are SGHRS and YFSETQ. This CDR3 comprises 15 residues. Deletions cut 7 bases from V and 8 bases from J, with 25 bases between.

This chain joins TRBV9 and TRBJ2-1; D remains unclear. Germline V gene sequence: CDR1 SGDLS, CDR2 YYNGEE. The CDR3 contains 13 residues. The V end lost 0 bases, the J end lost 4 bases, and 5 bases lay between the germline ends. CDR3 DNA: TGTGCCAGCAGCGTAGCGGTGTACAATGAGCAGTTCTTC. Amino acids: CASSVAVYNEQFF.

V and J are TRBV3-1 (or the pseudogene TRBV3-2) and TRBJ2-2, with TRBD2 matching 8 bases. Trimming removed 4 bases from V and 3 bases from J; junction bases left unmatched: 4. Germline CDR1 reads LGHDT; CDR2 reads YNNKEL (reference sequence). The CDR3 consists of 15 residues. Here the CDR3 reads CASSRAGADTGELFF. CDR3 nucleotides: TGTGCCAGCAGCCGAGCGGGGGCGGACACCGGGGAGCTGTTTTTT.

CDR3 nucleotides: TGTGCCAGCAGCGCCGGGGGCAGCACAGATACGCAGTATTTT. It yields the protein CASSAGGSTDTQYF. The rearrangement uses TRBV7-2 and TRBJ2-3; D possibly matches TRBD1 or TRBD2 (6 bases each). Trimming pared 5 bases from V and 0 bases from J, leaving 9 bases between. CDR1 and CDR2 from the germline V gene are SGHTA and FQGNSA. The CDR3 consists of 14 residues.

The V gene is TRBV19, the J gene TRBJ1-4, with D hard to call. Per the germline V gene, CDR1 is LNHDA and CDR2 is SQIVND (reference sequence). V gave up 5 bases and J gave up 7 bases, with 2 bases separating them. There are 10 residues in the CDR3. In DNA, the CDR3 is TGTGCCAGTAGTCCTGAAAAACTGTTTTTT. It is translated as CASSPEKLFF.

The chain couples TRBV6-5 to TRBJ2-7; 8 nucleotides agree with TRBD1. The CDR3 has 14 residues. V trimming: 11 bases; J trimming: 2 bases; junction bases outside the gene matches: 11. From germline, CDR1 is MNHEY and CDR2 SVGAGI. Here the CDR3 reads CASSRGQAPYEQYF. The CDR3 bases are TGTGCCTCCTCCCGGGGACAGGCCCCCTACGAGCAGTACTTC.

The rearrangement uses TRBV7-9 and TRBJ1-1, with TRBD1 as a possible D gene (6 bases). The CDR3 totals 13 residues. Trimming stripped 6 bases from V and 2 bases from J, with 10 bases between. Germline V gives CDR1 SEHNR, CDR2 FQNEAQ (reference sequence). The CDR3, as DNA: TGTGCCAGCAGAGGGACAATAAACACTGAAGCTTTCTTT. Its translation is CASRGTINTEAFF. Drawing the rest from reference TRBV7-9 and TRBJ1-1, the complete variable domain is DTGVSQNPRHKITKRGQNVTFRCDPISEHNRLYWYRQTLGQGPEFLTYFQNEAQLEKSRLLSDRFSAERPKGSFSTLEIQRTEQGDSAMYLCASRGTINTEAFFGQGTRLTVV.

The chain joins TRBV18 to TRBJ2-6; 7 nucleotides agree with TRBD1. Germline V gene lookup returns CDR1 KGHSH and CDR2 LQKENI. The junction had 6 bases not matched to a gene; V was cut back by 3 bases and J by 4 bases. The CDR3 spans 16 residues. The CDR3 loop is CASSPQGVSGANVLTF. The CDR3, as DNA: TGTGCCAGCTCACCGCAGGGGGTCTCGGGGGCCAACGTCCTGACTTTC.

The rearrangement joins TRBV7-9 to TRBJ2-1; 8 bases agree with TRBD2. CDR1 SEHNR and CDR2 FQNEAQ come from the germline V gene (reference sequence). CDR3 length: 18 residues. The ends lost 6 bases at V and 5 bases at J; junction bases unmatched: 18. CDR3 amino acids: CASRKNGVAGGRDNEQFF. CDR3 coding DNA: TGTGCCAGCAGAAAAAACGGGGTGGCGGGGGGCAGAGACAATGAGCAGTTCTTC.

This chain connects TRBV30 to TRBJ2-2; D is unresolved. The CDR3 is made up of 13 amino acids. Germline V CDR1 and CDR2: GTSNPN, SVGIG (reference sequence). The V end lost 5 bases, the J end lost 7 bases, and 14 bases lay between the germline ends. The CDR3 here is CAWGLLSRGELFF. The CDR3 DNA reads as TGTGCCTGGGGTCTGTTGAGTCGCGGGGAGCTGTTTTTT.

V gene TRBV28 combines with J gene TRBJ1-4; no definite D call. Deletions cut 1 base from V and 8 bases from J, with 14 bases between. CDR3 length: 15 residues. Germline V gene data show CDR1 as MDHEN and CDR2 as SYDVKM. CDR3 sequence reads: CASSLSGWVGEKLFF. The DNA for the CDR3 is TGTGCCAGCAGTTTATCTGGATGGGTGGGGGAAAAACTGTTTTTT. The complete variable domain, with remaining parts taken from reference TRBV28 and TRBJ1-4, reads DVKVTQSSRYLVKRTGEKVFLECVQDMDHENMFWYRQDPGLGLRLIYFSYDVKMKEKGDIPEGYSVSREKKERFSLILESASTNQTSMYLCASSLSGWVGEKLFFGSGTQLSVL.

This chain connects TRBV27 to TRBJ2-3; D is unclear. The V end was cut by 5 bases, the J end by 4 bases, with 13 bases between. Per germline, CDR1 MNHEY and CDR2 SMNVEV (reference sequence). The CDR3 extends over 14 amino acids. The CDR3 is CASSGWQSADTQYF. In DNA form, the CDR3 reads TGTGCCAGCAGTGGCTGGCAGTCCGCAGATACGCAGTATTTT.

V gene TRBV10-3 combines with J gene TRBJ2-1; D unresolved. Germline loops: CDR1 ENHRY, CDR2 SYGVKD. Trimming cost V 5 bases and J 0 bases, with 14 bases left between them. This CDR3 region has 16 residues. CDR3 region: CAISTGPPSSYNEQFF. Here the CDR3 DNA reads TGTGCCATCAGTACCGGACCCCCGAGCTCCTACAATGAGCAGTTCTTC.

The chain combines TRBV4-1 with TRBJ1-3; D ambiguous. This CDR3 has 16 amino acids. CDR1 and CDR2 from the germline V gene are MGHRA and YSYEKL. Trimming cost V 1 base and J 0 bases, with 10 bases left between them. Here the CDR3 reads CASSQGYESSGNTIYF. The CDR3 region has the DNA TGCGCCAGCAGCCAAGGATACGAGAGCTCTGGAAACACCATATATTTT.

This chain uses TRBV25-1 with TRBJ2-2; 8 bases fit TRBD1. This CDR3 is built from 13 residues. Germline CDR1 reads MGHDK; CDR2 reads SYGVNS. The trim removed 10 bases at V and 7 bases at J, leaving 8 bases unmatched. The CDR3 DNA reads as TGTGCCATCGAGGACAGGGCGAACGGGGAGCTGTTTTTT. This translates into CAIEDRANGELFF.

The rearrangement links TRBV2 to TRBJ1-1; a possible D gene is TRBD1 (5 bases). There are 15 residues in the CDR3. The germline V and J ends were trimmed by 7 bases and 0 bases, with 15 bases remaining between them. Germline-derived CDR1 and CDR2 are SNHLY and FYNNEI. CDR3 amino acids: CASTGGKRMNTEAFF. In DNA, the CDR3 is TGTGCCAGCACGGGGGGGAAACGTATGAACACTGAAGCTTTCTTT.

The CDR3 region is CASSNRGGTEAFF. The CDR3 nucleotides read TGTGCCAGCAGCAACAGGGGTGGCACTGAAGCTTTCTTT. The chain is built from TRBV6-5 and TRBJ1-1; the match to TRBD1 covers 7 bases. This CDR3 spans 13 amino acids. J gave up 4 bases and V 6 bases, and 5 bases lay outside the gene matches. Germline CDR1 reads MNHEY; CDR2 reads SVGAGI.

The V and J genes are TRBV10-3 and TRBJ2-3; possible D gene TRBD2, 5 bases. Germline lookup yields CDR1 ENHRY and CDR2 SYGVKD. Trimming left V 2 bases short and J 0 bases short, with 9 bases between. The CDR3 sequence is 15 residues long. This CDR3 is CAISEGSGSTDTQYF. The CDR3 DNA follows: TGTGCCATCAGTGAGGGATCGGGGAGCACAGATACGCAGTATTTT.

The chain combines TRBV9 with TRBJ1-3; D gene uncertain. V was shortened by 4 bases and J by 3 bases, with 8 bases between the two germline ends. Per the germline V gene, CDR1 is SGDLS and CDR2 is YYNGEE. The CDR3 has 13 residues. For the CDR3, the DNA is TGTGCCAGCAGCCTGGACGTTGGAAACACCATATATTTT. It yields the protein CASSLDVGNTIYF.

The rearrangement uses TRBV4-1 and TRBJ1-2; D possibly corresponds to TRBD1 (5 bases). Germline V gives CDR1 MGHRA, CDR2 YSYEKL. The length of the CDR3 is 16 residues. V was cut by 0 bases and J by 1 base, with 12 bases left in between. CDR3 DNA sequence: TGCGCCAGCAGCCAAGATAGTACGGGGGATAACTATGGCTACACCTTC. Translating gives CASSQDSTGDNYGYTF.

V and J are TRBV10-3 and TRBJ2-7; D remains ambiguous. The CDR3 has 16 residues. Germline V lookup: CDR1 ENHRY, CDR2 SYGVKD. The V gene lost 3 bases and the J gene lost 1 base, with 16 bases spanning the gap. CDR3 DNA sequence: TGTGCCATCAGTGACCCACCCCGGATATTATCCTACGAGCAGTACTTC. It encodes CAISDPPRILSYEQYF.

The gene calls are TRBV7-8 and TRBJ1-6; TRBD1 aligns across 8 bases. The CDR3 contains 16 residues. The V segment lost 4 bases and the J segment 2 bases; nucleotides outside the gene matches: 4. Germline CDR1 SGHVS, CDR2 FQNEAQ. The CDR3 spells CASSSSTGAYNSPLHF. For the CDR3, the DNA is TGTGCCAGCAGCTCCTCGACAGGGGCCTATAATTCACCCCTCCACTTT.

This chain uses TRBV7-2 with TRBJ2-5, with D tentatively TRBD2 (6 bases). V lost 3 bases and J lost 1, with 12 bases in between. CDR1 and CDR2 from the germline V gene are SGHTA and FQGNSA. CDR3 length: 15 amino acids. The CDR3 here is CASSLVGGVQETQYF. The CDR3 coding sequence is TGTGCCAGCAGCTTGGTGGGCGGGGTCCAAGAGACCCAGTACTTC.

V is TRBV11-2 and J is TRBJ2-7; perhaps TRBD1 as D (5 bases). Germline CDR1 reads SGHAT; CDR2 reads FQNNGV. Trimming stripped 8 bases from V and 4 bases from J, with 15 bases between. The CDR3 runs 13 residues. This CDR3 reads CASGRGYLYEQYF. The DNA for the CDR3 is TGTGCCAGCGGTAGGGGCTACCTATACGAGCAGTACTTC.

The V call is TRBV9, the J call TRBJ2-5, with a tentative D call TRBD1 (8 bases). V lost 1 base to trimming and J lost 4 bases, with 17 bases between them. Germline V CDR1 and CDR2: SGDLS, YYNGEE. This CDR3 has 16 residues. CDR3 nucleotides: TGTGCCAGCAGCGTAAACAGGGGGGGATTGGGAGAGACCCAGTACTTC. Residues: CASSVNRGGLGETQYF.